Shown below are 25 T cell receptor beta chains from a single sample sequenced in a study of neurological immune-mediated disorders. TCRdb recomputed calls from the 5' RACE reads with MiXCR, one row per CDR3 protein. The sample holds just under 60,000 distinct CDR3 sequences; under 4.5% are singletons and the top ten take about 3%. The sequenced sample consisted of PBMCs. These receptors all stem from a woman in her twenties or thirties with multiple sclerosis.

This clonotype has ten or more counts. The chain employs TRBV29-1 and TRBJ1-2; D is uncertain. Germline CDR1 and CDR2: SQVTM and ANQGSEA. The CDR3 totals 11 residues. Deletions cut 7 bases from V and 3 bases from J, with 9 bases between. CDR3 sequence (DNA): TGCAGCGCCGCGAGGGACTATGGCTACACCTTC. As protein: CSAARDYGYTF. The complete variable domain, with remaining parts taken from reference TRBV29-1 and TRBJ1-2, reads SAVISQKPSRDICQRGTSLTIQCQVDSQVTMMFWYRQQPGQSLTLIATANQGSEATYESGFVIDKFPISRPNLTFSTLTVSNMSPEDSSIYLCSAARDYGYTFGSGTRLTVV.

Concerning this clonotype itself: This clone may be a read error of a much larger clone one base away. This rearrangement joins TRBV19 to TRBJ1-1; 9 nucleotides agree with TRBD1. Germline CDR1 is LNHDA and CDR2 is SQIVND (reference sequence). Germline trimming cut 7 bases from V and 6 bases from J; bases unmatched to any gene: 12. The CDR3 runs 15 residues. The CDR3 loop reads CASKGTGTTQPEAFF. The DNA of the CDR3 is TGTGCCAGTAAGGGGACAGGGACAACCCAGCCTGAAGCTTTCTTT.

This clonotype was picked up many times. The chain employs TRBV19 and TRBJ1-1, with 7 bases aligning to TRBD1. Germline CDR1 reads LNHDA; CDR2 reads SQIVND (reference sequence). The CDR3 length is 12 residues. V trimming: 8 bases; J trimming: 5 bases; junction bases outside the gene matches: 5. CDR3 protein: CASETGRTEAFF. Written as DNA, the CDR3 is TGTGCCAGTGAGACAGGGAGAACTGAAGCTTTCTTT.

This clonotype was observed a handful of times. V gene TRBV30 combines with J gene TRBJ1-5, with no clear D. Germline V CDR1 and CDR2: GTSNPN, SVGIG (reference sequence). Trimming took off 1 base at V and 8 bases at J, with 12 bases between the two ends. The CDR3 sequence is 13 residues long. CDR3 nucleotides: TGTGCCTGGAGTGCCAGCCCGGAGGAGCCCCAGCATTTT. Protein sequence: CAWSASPEEPQHF.

This clonotype was observed many times. The chain recombines TRBV5-1 with TRBJ2-2; D gene uncertain. The CDR3 extends over 14 amino acids. Germline V gives CDR1 SGHRS, CDR2 YFSETQ. The germline V and J ends were trimmed by 0 bases and 1 base, with 4 bases remaining between them. This chain's CDR3 is CASSLEGNTGELFF. CDR3 nucleotide sequence: TGCGCCAGCAGCTTGGAAGGGAACACCGGGGAGCTGTTTTTT.

In its sample, this clonotype was seen many times. This chain connects TRBV28 to TRBJ2-7; TRBD1 is a possible D gene (6 bases). The germline gives CDR1 MDHEN, CDR2 SYDVKM. The CDR3 sequence is 12 residues long. Trimming removed 6 bases from V and 6 bases from J, with 12 bases in between. The CDR3 sequence: CASRDQGFEQYF. CDR3 DNA: TGTGCCAGCAGAGATCAGGGGTTCGAGCAGTACTTC.

This clonotype was picked up many times. The rearrangement joins TRBV27 to TRBJ2-1, with D perhaps TRBD2 (5 bases). CDR3 length: 13 amino acids. Germline-derived CDR1 and CDR2 are MNHEY and SMNVEV (reference sequence). Deletions cut 8 bases from V and 3 bases from J, with 11 bases between. The DNA of the CDR3 is TGTGCCAGCGGAAGGACTGGCTACAATGAGCAGTTCTTC. This codes for CASGRTGYNEQFF.

The sample holds many counts of this clonotype. At one of its ends the junction is not consistent with the germline gene, which may arise from a read error. The rearrangement links TRBV20-1 to TRBJ1-6; possibly TRBD1 for D (6 bases). The CDR3 is made up of 14 amino acids. Looked up from germline, CDR1 is DFQATT and CDR2 is SNEGSKA (reference sequence). This CDR3 reads CSALTGGEGSPLNF. CDR3 nucleotide sequence: TGCAGTGCTTTAACTGGGGGCGAGGGTTCACCCCTCAACTTT.

This clonotype has at least ten counts. J is TRBJ2-1 and V is TRBV6-6, with 9 positions matching TRBD2. This CDR3 contains 17 residues. With 2 bases clipped from V and 7 bases from J, the junction kept 12 bases outside the gene matches. Germline CDR1 and CDR2: MNHNY and SVGAGI (reference sequence). The CDR3, as DNA: TGTGCCAGCAGTTACGGGGGCGGGGGGGAAATCCTGAATGAGCAGTTCTTC. Translated, it gives CASSYGGGGEILNEQFF.

This clonotype has ten or more counts. The chain employs TRBV20-1 and TRBJ2-7; the D is unclear. V lost 3 bases and J lost 0, with 15 bases in between. CDR3 length: 15 amino acids. CDR1 and CDR2 (germline): DFQATT, SNEGSKA (reference sequence). DNA of the CDR3: TGCAGTGCTAGGGACCGAGGAAAAAGCTCCTACGAGCAGTACTTC. Its protein is CSARDRGKSSYEQYF.

This clonotype has a count of ten or more. CDR3 region: CASSNGTVPFSSGANVLTF. CDR3 DNA: TGTGCCAGCAGCAACGGGACAGTCCCCTTCTCCTCTGGGGCCAACGTCCTGACTTTC. J is TRBJ2-6 and V is TRBV7-2; 7 bases map to TRBD1. CDR3 length: 19 amino acids. The V gene's germline CDR1 is SGHTA and CDR2 FQGNSA. The trim removed 5 bases at V and 0 bases at J, leaving 13 bases unmatched.

This clonotype was counted at least ten times. The chain is built from TRBV14 and TRBJ2-5; the match to TRBD2 covers 13 bases. Germline V CDR1 and CDR2: SGHDN, FVKESK. V trimming: 1 base; J trimming: 2 bases; junction bases outside the gene matches: 1. The CDR3 is made up of 16 amino acids. The CDR3 is CASSQGTSGSQETQYF. DNA of the CDR3: TGTGCCAGCAGCCAAGGGACTAGCGGGAGTCAAGAGACCCAGTACTTC.

The chain has TRBV5-1 and TRBJ1-2; no clear D. The V gene lost 0 bases and the J gene lost 4 bases, with 10 bases spanning the gap. The CDR3 is 14 amino acids. The germline gives CDR1 SGHRS, CDR2 YFSETQ. Here the CDR3 DNA reads TGCGCCAGCAGCTTGGTGGCCCCCGGCTATGGCTACACCTTC. It translates to CASSLVAPGYGYTF.

This clonotype was detected many times. The genes are TRBV28 and TRBJ1-1; TRBD1 agrees at 11 bases. The CDR3 extends over 19 amino acids. The germline gives CDR1 MDHEN, CDR2 SYDVKM. Trimming took 6 bases from V and 5 from J; bases not matched to a gene: 20. The CDR3 loop is CASRGGRGTGGFWGTEAFF. The CDR3 coding sequence is TGTGCCAGCAGAGGTGGTAGGGGGACAGGGGGTTTCTGGGGTACTGAAGCTTTCTTT.

This clonotype has at least ten counts. This chain links TRBV20-1 with TRBJ1-4; D unclear. Trimming removed 6 bases at V and 0 bases at J, with 8 bases between. CDR1 DFQATT and CDR2 SNEGSKA come from the germline V gene (reference sequence). This CDR3 comprises 13 residues. The CDR3 sequence is CSALGPTNEKLFF. The CDR3 DNA follows: TGCAGTGCCCTAGGTCCAACTAATGAAAAACTGTTTTTT.

At least ten counts were recorded for this clonotype. The chain carries TRBV28 and TRBJ2-2; 7 nucleotides match TRBD2. V dropped 3 bases and J dropped 6; count of bases not matched to a gene: 10. Germline values: CDR1 MDHEN, CDR2 SYDVKM. CDR3 length equals 16 residues. CDR3 protein: CASSLAGLVGAGELFF. CDR3 nucleotide sequence: TGTGCCAGCAGTTTGGCCGGACTAGTAGGTGCCGGGGAGCTGTTTTTT.

This chain connects TRBV6-5 to TRBJ1-5; D is undetermined. This CDR3 spans 13 amino acids. The ends were cut back, 4 bases at V and 4 bases at J, with 8 bases in the middle. CDR1 is MNHEY and CDR2 is SVGAGI in the germline V gene. The CDR3 region has the DNA TGTGCCAGCAGTTCCCAGAGGAATCAGCCCCAGCATTTT. This sequence encodes CASSSQRNQPQHF.

Ten or more counts support this clonotype. The genes are TRBV29-1 and TRBJ2-5; D unresolved. The CDR3 covers 12 residues. V was trimmed by 4 bases and J by 5 bases, leaving 11 bases between them. CDR1 SQVTM and CDR2 ANQGSEA come from the germline V gene. CDR3 nucleotide sequence: TGCAGCGTTGCGTGGAGCATGGAGACCCAGTACTTC. This sequence encodes CSVAWSMETQYF. Combining the CDR3 with reference TRBV29-1 and TRBJ2-5 gives the whole variable domain SAVISQKPSRDICQRGTSLTIQCQVDSQVTMMFWYRQQPGQSLTLIATANQGSEATYESGFVIDKFPISRPNLTFSTLTVSNMSPEDSSIYLCSVAWSMETQYFGPGTRLLVL.

This clonotype has at least ten counts. The rearrangement uses TRBV4-3 and TRBJ1-4; D unresolved. The V end was cut by 4 bases, the J end by 4 bases, with 7 bases between. CDR3 length equals 13 residues. Looked up from germline, CDR1 is LGHNA and CDR2 is YSLEER. Here the CDR3 DNA reads TGCGCCAGCAGCCTCCTGATTAATGAAAAACTGTTTTTT. As protein: CASSLLINEKLFF.

This clonotype was seen many times. Written as DNA, the CDR3 is TGCAGTGCTAGGCGCGGTACGGGAGGGGGGGGAGAGACCCAGTACTTC. Translated: CSARRGTGGGGETQYF. The J gene is TRBJ2-5, the V gene TRBV20-1; 8 bases match TRBD2. The V segment lost 3 bases and the J segment 4 bases; nucleotides outside the gene matches: 13. In germline, CDR1 is DFQATT, CDR2 SNEGSKA (reference sequence). The CDR3 consists of 16 residues.

This clonotype has ten or more counts. CDR3 in DNA: TGCAGCGCCGGACTAGCGGGGGGTTCCGGGGAGCTGTTTTTT. Translated: CSAGLAGGSGELFF. The chain carries TRBV29-1 and TRBJ2-2, with 14 bases that match TRBD2. This CDR3 has 14 residues. The germline gives CDR1 SQVTM, CDR2 ANQGSEA. V lost 7 bases, J lost 6 bases, and 4 bases stayed unmatched.

There are many counts of this clonotype. The chain uses TRBV12-3 or TRBV12-4 and TRBJ1-2, with D possibly being TRBD1 (5 bases). Between the trimmed V and J ends, which lost 7 bases and 4 bases, there was a span of 16 bases. The CDR3 runs 14 residues. DNA of the CDR3: TGTGCCAGCACCCAGTGGGGGAGACTCTATGGCTACACCTTC. Translated: CASTQWGRLYGYTF.

A word on this clonotype: The junction shows a germline mismatch at one end, possibly a read error. V and J are TRBV3-1 and TRBJ2-3; D gene ambiguous. The CDR3 extends over 15 amino acids. The germline gives CDR1 LGHDT, CDR2 YNNKEL (reference sequence). CDR3 loop: CASSQGGILTDTKYF. CDR3 coding DNA: TGTGCCAGCAGCCAAGGGGGTATCCTCACAGATACGAAGTATTTT.

This clonotype was seen many times. V usage is TRBV11-2 and J usage is TRBJ2-1; 11 nucleotides agree with TRBD2. The ends lost 1 base at V and 10 bases at J; junction bases unmatched: 6. The CDR3 consists of 15 residues. Germline V CDR1 and CDR2: SGHAT, FQNNGV. DNA for the CDR3: TGTGCCAGCAGCTTAGGTGGGGTAGCGGGAGGGGAGCAGTTCTTC. Translated: CASSLGGVAGGEQFF.

This clonotype was counted ten times or more. The chain links TRBV18 to TRBJ2-3; D not certain. CDR3 length: 11 residues. CDR1 and CDR2 (germline): KGHSH, LQKENI. Trimming shortened V by 6 bases and J by 8 bases, and 9 bases separated the two germline ends. The DNA of the CDR3 is TGTGCCAGCTCGCCCTTGAGTACGCAGTATTTT. This translates into CASSPLSTQYF. Full variable domain (missing parts from reference TRBV18 and TRBJ2-3): NAGVMQNPRHLVRRRGQEARLRCSPMKGHSHVYWYRQLPEEGLKFMVYLQKENIIDESGMPKERFSAEFPKEGPSILRIQQVVRGDSAAYFCASSPLSTQYFGPGTRLTVL.